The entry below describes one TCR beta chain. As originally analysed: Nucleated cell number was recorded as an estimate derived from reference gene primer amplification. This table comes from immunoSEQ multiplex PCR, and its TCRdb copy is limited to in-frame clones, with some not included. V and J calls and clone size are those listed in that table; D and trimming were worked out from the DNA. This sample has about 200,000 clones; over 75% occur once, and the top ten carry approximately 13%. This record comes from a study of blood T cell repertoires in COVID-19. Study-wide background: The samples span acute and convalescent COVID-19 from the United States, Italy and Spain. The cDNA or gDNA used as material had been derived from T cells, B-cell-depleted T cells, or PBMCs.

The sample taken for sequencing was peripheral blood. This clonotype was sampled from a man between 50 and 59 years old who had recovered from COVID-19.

The CDR3 sequence is CAWAGQGFDNEQFF. The CDR3 DNA reads TGTGCCTGGGCGGGACAGGGATTTGACAATGAGCAGTTCTTC. This chain uses TRBV30 with TRBJ2-1; 9 bases are a match to TRBD1. Germline V CDR1 and CDR2: GTSNPN, SVGIG (reference sequence). The CDR3 spans 14 residues. Trimming took 5 bases from V and 5 from J; bases not matched to a gene: 7.